The sequence of this T cell receptor beta chain was determined in a study of T cell repertoires in cytomegalovirus infection. Turning to the study itself: In public TCR beta signatures, there were indications of both CMV infection and matching HLA type.

Whole-study findings and limits: Summed frequency of public TCR beta families distinguished CMV carriers with the relevant HLA. Dominating the ex vivo response were TCR beta clonotypes that were CMV-specific and HLA-C-restricted.

MiXCR, run by TCRdb on the reads, gives a single entry per CDR3 protein. This table has about 60,000 distinct CDR3 sequences, about 30% appearing once. Trimming stripped 8 bases from V and 4 bases from J, with 8 bases between. Germline V gives CDR1 MNHNS, CDR2 SASEGT. CDR3 size: 11 residues. This clonotype was seen many times. Antigen unknown. The clonotype originates from a human donor in good health (CMV status not recorded). Some clones in this sample may be carry-over from other donors' samples. V is TRBV6-1 and J is TRBJ1-2; D unresolved. Specimen: PBMCs, sequenced either directly or after in vitro stimulation (not recorded which). CDR3 in DNA: TGTGCCAGCGGCAGGAGCTATGGCTACACCTTC. Encoded protein: CASGRSYGYTF.